These 18 T cell receptor beta chains were all obtained from the same sample, sequenced in a study of blood T cells in healthy people across ages. A sample-barcoded 5' primer and a J-beta primer mix were used in a second PCR of roughly 6 to 12 cycles. One entry per CDR3 protein results from TCRdb running MiXCR on the 5' RACE reads. This table has around 1.5 million distinct CDR3 sequences, around 39% appearing once. Material: blood. These receptor sequences come from a woman under 30 in good health.

The chain uses TRBV20-1 and TRBJ1-4; D not resolved. V was pared by 1 base and J by 0 bases, with 6 bases between. The CDR3 totals 14 residues. CDR1 is DFQATT and CDR2 is SNEGSKA in the germline V gene (reference sequence). This CDR3 is CSARVPPTNEKLFF. DNA for the CDR3: TGCAGTGCTAGAGTTCCCCCAACTAATGAAAAACTGTTTTTT.

In this sample, this clonotype turned up many times. The J gene is TRBJ2-7, the V gene TRBV28; D is undetermined. Deletions cut 3 bases from V and 0 bases from J, with 12 bases between. The CDR3 spans 15 residues. Per germline, CDR1 MDHEN and CDR2 SYDVKM. The CDR3 DNA follows: TGTGCCAGCAGTTTTACCGGTGGCCTCTCCTACGAGCAGTACTTC. It yields the protein CASSFTGGLSYEQYF.

The V and J genes are TRBV7-9 and TRBJ2-7; TRBD1 might be the D (6 bases). There are 14 residues in the CDR3. From germline, CDR1 is SEHNR and CDR2 FQNEAQ (reference sequence). The germline V and J ends were trimmed by 5 bases and 6 bases, with 17 bases remaining between them. Here the CDR3 reads CASSPSHLGAEQYF. The CDR3 DNA reads as TGTGCCAGCAGCCCGAGTCATTTGGGGGCCGAGCAGTACTTC.

This sequence joins TRBV20-1 and TRBJ2-2, with 11 positions matching TRBD2. Germline-derived CDR1 and CDR2 are DFQATT and SNEGSKA (reference sequence). This CDR3 comprises 15 residues. Trimming at V came to 3 bases and at J to 4 bases, leaving 4 bases not matched to a gene. CDR3 in DNA: TGCAGTGCTAGTAGCGGGAGGGCCAGCACCGGGGAGCTGTTTTTT. Amino acids: CSASSGRASTGELFF.

This chain links TRBV6-5 with TRBJ2-1; 13 bases are shared with TRBD2. CDR1 is MNHEY, CDR2 SVGAGI, per germline. CDR3 length: 18 amino acids. Germline trimming cut 1 base from V and 5 bases from J; bases unmatched to any gene: 8. The CDR3, as DNA: TGTGCCAGCAGTTACTTCGGACTAGCGGGAGTGGGGGACAATGAGCAGTTCTTC. It yields the protein CASSYFGLAGVGDNEQFF.

This clonotype was observed a few times. The chain couples TRBV14 to TRBJ1-4; maybe TRBD1 (5 bases). The CDR3 runs to 16 residues. Trimming removed 5 bases at V and 0 bases at J, with 13 bases between. Germline V gene data show CDR1 as SGHDN and CDR2 as FVKESK. This CDR3 is CASSFRQGATNEKLFF. CDR3 bases: TGTGCCAGCAGCTTCCGTCAGGGCGCAACTAATGAAAAACTGTTTTTT.

The chain carries TRBV27 and TRBJ1-1; D unresolved. Trimming left V 4 bases short and J 4 bases short, with 10 bases between. The CDR3 sequence is 13 residues long. Germline CDR1 and CDR2: MNHEY and SMNVEV (reference sequence). The CDR3 spells CASSSDYITEAFF. DNA of the CDR3: TGTGCCAGCAGTTCCGACTACATCACTGAAGCTTTCTTT.

The chain combines TRBV7-8 with TRBJ2-1; D not certain. Germline lookup yields CDR1 SGHVS and CDR2 FQNEAQ. Trimming removed 2 bases from V and 0 bases from J, with 8 bases in between. The CDR3 covers 15 residues. CDR3 region: CASSLLRYSYNEQFF. Written as DNA, the CDR3 is TGTGCCAGCAGCTTACTAAGATACTCCTACAATGAGCAGTTCTTC.

This clonotype has a handful of counts. The J gene is TRBJ2-1, the V gene TRBV6-2 or TRBV6-3; possible D gene TRBD2, 6 bases. CDR1 and CDR2 from the germline V gene are MNHEY and SVGEGT. V was pared by 2 bases and J by 0 bases, with 14 bases between. This CDR3 comprises 17 residues. The CDR3 DNA reads as TGTGCCAGCAGTTACGATGTGGGACTGAGCTCCTACAATGAGCAGTTCTTC. Its protein is CASSYDVGLSSYNEQFF.

This chain links TRBV5-1 with TRBJ2-7, with D possibly being TRBD2 (5 bases). Germline V gives CDR1 SGHRS, CDR2 YFSETQ. V gave up 4 bases and J gave up 2 bases, with 16 bases separating them. The length of the CDR3 is 15 residues. The CDR3 here is CASSVSGIMPYEQYF. DNA of the CDR3: TGCGCCAGCAGCGTGTCCGGGATTATGCCCTACGAGCAGTACTTC.

In nucleotides, the CDR3 is TGTGCCAGCAGCCAAGATACCCCGGGGGGCGGCCACAATGAGCAGTTCTTC. It translates to CASSQDTPGGGHNEQFF. V gene TRBV4-2 combines with J gene TRBJ2-1, with D possibly matching TRBD2 (7 bases). The CDR3 runs to 17 residues. The germline V and J ends were trimmed by 0 bases and 5 bases, with 17 bases remaining between them. Per the germline V gene, CDR1 is LGHNA and CDR2 is YNFKEQ.

This clonotype was picked up many times. The rearrangement links TRBV20-1 to TRBJ2-3, with D possibly being TRBD2 (5 bases). Trimming shortened V by 6 bases and J by 4 bases, and 17 bases separated the two germline ends. The CDR3 has 14 amino acids. Germline lookup yields CDR1 DFQATT and CDR2 SNEGSKA (reference sequence). CDR3 region: CSARRGSLADTQYF. The CDR3 DNA reads as TGCAGTGCCAGGAGAGGGTCCTTGGCAGATACGCAGTATTTT.

Regarding this clonotype: The junction and the germline gene differ at one end; a read error may be behind it. This chain links TRBV20-1 with TRBJ2-1; D possibly uses TRBD1 or TRBD2 (5 bases each). Germline V gene data show CDR1 as DFQATT and CDR2 as SNEGSKA (reference sequence). The CDR3 has 18 residues. CDR3 bases: TGCAGTGCCAGAGACCTCTCCGGGGCCCCCAGCTCCTACAATGAGCAGTTCTTC. Translation gives CSARDLSGAPSSYNEQFF.

The chain is built from TRBV29-1 and TRBJ2-7; possibly TRBD2 for D (5 bases). The CDR3 covers 12 residues. V was trimmed by 4 bases and J by 6 bases, leaving 13 bases between them. The germline gives CDR1 SQVTM, CDR2 ANQGSEA. Here the CDR3 reads CSVGGEVGEQYF. CDR3 in DNA: TGCAGCGTTGGGGGAGAGGTTGGCGAGCAGTACTTC.

This clonotype was counted many times. This sequence joins TRBV18 and TRBJ2-7; the D is unclear. Trimming stripped 5 bases from V and 0 bases from J, with 8 bases between. Germline CDR1 KGHSH, CDR2 LQKENI. This CDR3 spans 13 amino acids. CDR3 coding DNA: TGTGCCAGCTCATCCTCGAGCTCCTACGAGCAGTACTTC. Encoded protein: CASSSSSSYEQYF.

In this sample, this clonotype turned up many times. V gene TRBV29-1 combines with J gene TRBJ2-7; D might be TRBD1 (6 bases). The CDR3 length is 13 residues. V was trimmed by 4 bases and J by 2 bases, leaving 12 bases between them. The germline V gene encodes CDR1 SQVTM and CDR2 ANQGSEA. CDR3 protein: CSVGGTGTYEQYF. DNA of the CDR3: TGCAGCGTTGGGGGAACAGGGACCTACGAGCAGTACTTC.

A word on this clonotype: The junction departs from germline at one end; a sequencing error may be responsible. V and J are TRBV27 and TRBJ2-2, with 8 bases aligning to TRBD1. The germline V gene encodes CDR1 MNHEY and CDR2 SMNVEV (reference sequence). The CDR3 has 19 residues. CDR3 amino acids: CASGFPLRPGQANTGELFF. The CDR3 DNA is TGTGCCAGCGGTTTCCCCTTACGACCGGGACAGGCGAACACCGGGGAGCTGTTTTTT.

The gene calls are TRBV24-1 and TRBJ2-1; 11 bases are shared with TRBD2. The germline V gene encodes CDR1 KGHDR and CDR2 SFDVKD. With 4 bases clipped from V and 5 bases from J, the junction kept 12 bases outside the gene matches. This CDR3 comprises 18 residues. For the CDR3, the DNA is TGTGCCACCAGTGACGCCGGGGCTAGCGGGGGGATACACAATGAGCAGTTCTTC. Translation: CATSDAGASGGIHNEQFF.